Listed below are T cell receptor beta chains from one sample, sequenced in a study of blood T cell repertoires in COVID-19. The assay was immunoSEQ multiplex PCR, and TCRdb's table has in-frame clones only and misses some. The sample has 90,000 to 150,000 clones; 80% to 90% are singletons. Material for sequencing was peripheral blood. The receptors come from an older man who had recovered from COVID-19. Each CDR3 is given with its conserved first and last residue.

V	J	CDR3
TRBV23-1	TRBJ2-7	CASSRTGGWEQYF
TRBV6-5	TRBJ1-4	CASSSHLGASNEKLFF
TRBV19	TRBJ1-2	CASSSPPGGRNYGYTF
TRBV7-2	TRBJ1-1	CASRWDRVNTEAFF
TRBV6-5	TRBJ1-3	CASSSDRVSGNTIYF
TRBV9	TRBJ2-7	CASSQTMGGEQYF
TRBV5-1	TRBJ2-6	CASSSPPGQGGSGANVLTF
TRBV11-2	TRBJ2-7	CASRQTGDEQYF
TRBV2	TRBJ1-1	CASRKEQGGNTEAFF
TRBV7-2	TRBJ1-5	CASSSSGQGRTPQHF
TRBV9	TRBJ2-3	CASSEGGSTDTQYF
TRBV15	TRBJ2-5	CATSGLWDSRETQYF
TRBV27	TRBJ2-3	CASRLQGVSSTDTQYF
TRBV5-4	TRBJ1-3	CASSAPGQGPRSSGNTIYF
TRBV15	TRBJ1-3	CATSSTSGFYSGNTIYF
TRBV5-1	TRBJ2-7	CASSPTPGQGAGQYF
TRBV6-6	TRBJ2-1	CASSSLTYNEQFF
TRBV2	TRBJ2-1	CASAGLAGGSYNEQFF
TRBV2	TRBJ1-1	CASSKQGVRTEAFF
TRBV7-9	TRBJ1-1	CASSDREDTEAFF
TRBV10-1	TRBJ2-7	CATRRGPYEQYF
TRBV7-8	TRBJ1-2	CASSPGQSYGYTF
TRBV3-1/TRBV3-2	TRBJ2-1	CASSPNLSPISYNEQFF
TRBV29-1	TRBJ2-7	CSVETGGAYEQYF
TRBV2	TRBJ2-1	CASTYEGVSYNEQFF
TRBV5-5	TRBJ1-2	CASSEGQGPVYGYTF
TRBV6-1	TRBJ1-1	CASSEVGRNTEAFF
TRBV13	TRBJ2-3	CASSSPSLAGGTTDTQYF
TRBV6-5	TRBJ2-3	CASSRTGGDTQYF
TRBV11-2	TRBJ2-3	CASSFFPAGNTDTQYF
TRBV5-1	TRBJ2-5	CASSLGGGASETQYF
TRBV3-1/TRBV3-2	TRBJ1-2	CASSQAQGRYYGYTF
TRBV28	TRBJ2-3	CASSSAGDRGQDTQYF
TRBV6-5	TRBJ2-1	CASRRTGGNEQFF
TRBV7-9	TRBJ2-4	CASSDGTGKNIQYF
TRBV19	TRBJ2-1	CASSIVPGLHNEQFF
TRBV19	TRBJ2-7	CASRSQFRDEQYF
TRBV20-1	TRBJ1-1	CSARGDRNTEAFF
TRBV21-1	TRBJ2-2	CASRSGGIGELFF
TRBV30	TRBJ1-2	CAWSGGTGGKNGYTF
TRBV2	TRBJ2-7	CASSEGTGNYEQYF
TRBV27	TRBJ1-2	CASSLSGAETNYGYTF
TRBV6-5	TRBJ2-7	CASSYSGVGSYEQYF
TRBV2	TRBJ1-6	CASSLDRDGSPLHF
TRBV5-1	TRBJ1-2	CASSPGSEGRAGGYTF
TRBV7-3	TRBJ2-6	CASSLAGGSGANVLTF
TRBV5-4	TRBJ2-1	CASSLALASYNEQFF
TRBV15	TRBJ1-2	CATSRDLDTQRGYTF
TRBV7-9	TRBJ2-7	CASSLSSGRGGGTHEQYF
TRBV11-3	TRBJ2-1	CASSLELAHEQFF